The present TCR beta chain was sequenced within a study of blood T cell repertoires in COVID-19. Study-level information: Sample material is recorded as cDNA or gDNA derived from T cells, B-cell-depleted T cells, or PBMCs.

Original data processing: Estimation of nucleated cell counts was performed using reference gene primer amplification. TCRdb's table, derived via immunoSEQ multiplex PCR, lists solely in-frame clones and lacks some. The V and J calls and clone size were taken over from that table, and D and trimming were inferred from the DNA. The data show 200,000 or so clones, less than 90% seen once. The source material was peripheral blood. The origin of this receptor is a man aged 65 to 85 with active or convalescent COVID-19.

Written as DNA, the CDR3 is TGTGCCAGCAGTTTAGGGGGACAGGGTACGAATGAGCAGTTCTTC. This encodes CASSLGGQGTNEQFF. This chain connects TRBV28 to TRBJ2-1; 9 positions agree with TRBD1. Germline assignment: CDR1 MDHEN and CDR2 SYDVKM. The CDR3 extends over 15 amino acids. The V and J ends lost 2 bases and 7 bases, in that order; junction bases with no gene match: 6.